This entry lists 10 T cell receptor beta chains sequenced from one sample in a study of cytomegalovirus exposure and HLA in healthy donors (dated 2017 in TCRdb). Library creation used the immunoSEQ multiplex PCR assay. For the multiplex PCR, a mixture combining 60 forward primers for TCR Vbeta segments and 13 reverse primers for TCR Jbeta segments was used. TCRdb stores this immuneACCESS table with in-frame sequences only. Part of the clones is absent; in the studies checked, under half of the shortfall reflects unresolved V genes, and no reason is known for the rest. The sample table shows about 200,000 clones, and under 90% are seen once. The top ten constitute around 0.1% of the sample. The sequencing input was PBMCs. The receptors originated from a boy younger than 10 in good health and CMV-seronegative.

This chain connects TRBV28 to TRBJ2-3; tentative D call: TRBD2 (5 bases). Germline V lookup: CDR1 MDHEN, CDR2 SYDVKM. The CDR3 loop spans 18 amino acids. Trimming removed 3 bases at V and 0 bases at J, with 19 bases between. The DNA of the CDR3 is TGTGCCAGCAGTTTGAGGGAAATTGGTCACTATAGCACAGATACGCAGTATTTT. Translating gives CASSLREIGHYSTDTQYF.

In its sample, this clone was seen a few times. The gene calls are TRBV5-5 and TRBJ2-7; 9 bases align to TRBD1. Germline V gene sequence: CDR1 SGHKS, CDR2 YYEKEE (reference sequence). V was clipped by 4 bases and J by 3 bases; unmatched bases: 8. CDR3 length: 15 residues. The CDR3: CASSLQPGQGYEQYF. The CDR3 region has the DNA TGTGCCAGCAGCCTTCAGCCGGGACAGGGCTACGAGCAGTACTTC.

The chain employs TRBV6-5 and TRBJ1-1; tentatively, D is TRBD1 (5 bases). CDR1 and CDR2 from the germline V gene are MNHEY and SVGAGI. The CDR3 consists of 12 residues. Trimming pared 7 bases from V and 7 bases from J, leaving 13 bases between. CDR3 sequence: CASNIGEGEAFF. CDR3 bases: TGTGCCAGCAACATAGGGGAAGGTGAAGCTTTCTTT.

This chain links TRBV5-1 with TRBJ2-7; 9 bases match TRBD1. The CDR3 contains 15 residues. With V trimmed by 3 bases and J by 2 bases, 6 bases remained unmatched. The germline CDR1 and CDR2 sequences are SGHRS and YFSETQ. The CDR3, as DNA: TGCGCCAGCAGCTCCCCGGACAGGGGAACCTACGAGCAGTACTTC. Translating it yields CASSSPDRGTYEQYF. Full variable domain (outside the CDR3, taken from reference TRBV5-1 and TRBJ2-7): KAGVTQTPRYLIKTRGQQVTLSCSPISGHRSVSWYQQTPGQGLQFLFEYFSETQRNKGNFPGRFSGRQFSNSRSEMNVSTLELGDSALYLCASSSPDRGTYEQYFGPGTRLTVT.

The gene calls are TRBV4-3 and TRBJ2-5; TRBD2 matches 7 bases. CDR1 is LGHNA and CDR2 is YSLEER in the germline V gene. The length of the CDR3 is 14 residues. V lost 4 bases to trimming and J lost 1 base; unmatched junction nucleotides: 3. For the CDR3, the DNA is TGCGCCAGCAGCCTCGGGACTACCCAAGAGACCCAGTACTTC. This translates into CASSLGTTQETQYF.

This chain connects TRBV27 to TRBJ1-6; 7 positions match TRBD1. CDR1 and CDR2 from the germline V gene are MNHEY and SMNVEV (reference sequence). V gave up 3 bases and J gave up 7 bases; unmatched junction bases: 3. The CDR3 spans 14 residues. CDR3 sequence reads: CASSLDRINSPLHF. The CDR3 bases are TGTGCCAGCAGTTTGGACAGGATCAATTCACCCCTCCACTTT.

CDR3 sequence reads: CSVTTTTNEKLFF. For the CDR3, the DNA is TGCAGCGTTACGACAACAACTAATGAAAAACTGTTTTTT. The rearrangement joins TRBV29-1 to TRBJ1-4; D uncertain. The germline V gene has CDR1 SQVTM and CDR2 ANQGSEA. V was shortened by 5 bases and J by 0 bases, with 7 bases between the two germline ends. CDR3 length: 13 amino acids.

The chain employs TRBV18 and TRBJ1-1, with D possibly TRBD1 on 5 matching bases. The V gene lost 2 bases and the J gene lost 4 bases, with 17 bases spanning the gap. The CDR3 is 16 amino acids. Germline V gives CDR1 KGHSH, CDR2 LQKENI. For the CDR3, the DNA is TGTGCCAGCTCACCAGTAAAGGGGTCAGCGGGCACTGAAGCTTTCTTT. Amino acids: CASSPVKGSAGTEAFF.

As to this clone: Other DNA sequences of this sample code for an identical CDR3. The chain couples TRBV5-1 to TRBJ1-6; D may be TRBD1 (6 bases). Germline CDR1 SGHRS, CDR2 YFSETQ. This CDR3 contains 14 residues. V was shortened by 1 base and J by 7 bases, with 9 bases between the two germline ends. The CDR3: CASSLHRDNSPLHF. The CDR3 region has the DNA TGCGCCAGCAGCTTGCACAGGGACAATTCACCCCTCCACTTT.

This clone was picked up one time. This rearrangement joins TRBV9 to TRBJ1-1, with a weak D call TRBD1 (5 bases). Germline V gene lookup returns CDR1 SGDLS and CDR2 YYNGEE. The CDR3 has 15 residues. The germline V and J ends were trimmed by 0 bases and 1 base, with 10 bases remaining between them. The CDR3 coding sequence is TGTGCCAGCAGCGTAGCCGTCCAGGGGAACACTGAAGCTTTCTTT. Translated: CASSVAVQGNTEAFF.